The 8 T cell receptor beta chains below come from one sample, sequenced in a study of cytomegalovirus exposure and HLA in healthy donors (dated by TCRdb to 2016 to 2017). The method was the immunoSEQ multiplex PCR assay. For the multiplex PCR, a mixture combining 60 forward primers for TCR Vbeta segments and 13 reverse primers for TCR Jbeta segments was used. TCRdb mirrors the immuneACCESS table, restricted to in-frame sequences. Some clones are absent from its copies; in checked studies, under half trace to an unresolved V gene, and the reason for the others is unknown. A total of over 150,000 clones appear in this sample, over 75% of them only once. Of the sample, roughly 4.2% is held by the ten largest clones. The sequencing input was PBMCs. The receptors were sampled from a man between 35 and 55 years old in good health and CMV-seronegative.

This sequence joins TRBV6-5 and TRBJ1-2; D might be TRBD1 (5 bases). Per germline, CDR1 MNHEY and CDR2 SVGAGI. The ends were cut back, 3 bases at V and 5 bases at J, with 13 bases in the middle. The CDR3 runs 14 residues. CDR3 loop: CASSYYRDFYGYTF. DNA of the CDR3: TGTGCCAGCAGTTATTACCGGGACTTTTATGGCTACACCTTC.

This CDR3 is CASSVAGGLNEQFF. The CDR3 DNA reads TGTGCCAGCAGCGTCGCGGGGGGATTGAATGAGCAGTTCTTC. The V call is TRBV9, the J call TRBJ2-1; TRBD2 matches at 8 bases. V gave up 2 bases and J gave up 7 bases; unmatched junction bases: 5. The CDR3 extends over 14 amino acids. Germline CDR1 SGDLS, CDR2 YYNGEE. The entire variable domain, with the rest obtained from reference TRBV9 and TRBJ2-1, is as follows: DSGVTQTPKHLITATGQRVTLRCSPRSGDLSVYWYQQSLDQGLQFLIQYYNGEERAKGNILERFSAQQFPDLHSELNLSSLELGDSALYFCASSVAGGLNEQFFGPGTRLTVL.

The chain carries TRBV5-6 and TRBJ1-2; 8 bases map to TRBD1. Germline CDR1 reads SGHDT; CDR2 reads YYEEEE. The CDR3 sequence is 15 residues long. V shed 4 bases and J 4 bases; nucleotides not matched to a gene: 9. The CDR3 sequence: CASSPVAGTGYGYTF. For the CDR3, the DNA is TGTGCCAGCAGCCCAGTAGCCGGGACAGGCTATGGCTACACCTTC.

The rearrangement links TRBV18 to TRBJ1-4; tentatively, D is TRBD1 (6 bases). This CDR3 comprises 15 residues. Germline V gene sequence: CDR1 KGHSH, CDR2 LQKENI. Trimming left V 4 bases short and J 8 bases short, with 17 bases between. The CDR3 coding sequence is TGTGCCAGCTCACAAGACCCCCTAAGGGGGGAAAAACTGTTTTTT. Translated, it gives CASSQDPLRGEKLFF.

This rearrangement joins TRBV4-2 to TRBJ2-1; 7 bases agree with TRBD1. V was pared by 3 bases and J by 6 bases, with 5 bases of the junction left unmatched. Germline assignment: CDR1 LGHNA and CDR2 YNFKEQ. The CDR3 consists of 14 residues. The CDR3 reads CASSHLGQANEQFF. The CDR3 bases are TGTGCCAGCAGCCACCTCGGACAGGCCAATGAGCAGTTCTTC.

CDR3 in amino acids: CASSIASGGTYEQYF. The CDR3, as DNA: TGTGCCAGTAGTATAGCTAGCGGGGGGACTTACGAGCAGTACTTC. This chain uses TRBV19 with TRBJ2-7; TRBD2 matches 11 bases. This CDR3 is 15 amino acids long. The germline V gene has CDR1 LNHDA and CDR2 SQIVND (reference sequence). Trimming cost V 1 base and J 4 bases; bases outside gene matches: 3.

Turning to this clone: The sample holds other DNA sequences that translate to the same CDR3. V gene TRBV9 combines with J gene TRBJ1-6; a possible D gene is TRBD1 (6 bases). The V gene lost 3 bases and the J gene lost 10 bases, with 8 bases spanning the gap. Looked up from germline, CDR1 is SGDLS and CDR2 is YYNGEE. The CDR3 sequence is 12 residues long. CDR3 nucleotide sequence: TGTGCCAGCAGCGACAGGGACTCACCCCTCCACTTT. Encoded protein: CASSDRDSPLHF.

This clone was counted only a few times. The chain combines TRBV5-1 with TRBJ1-4, with D perhaps matching TRBD1 (5 bases). V lost 2 bases and J 5 bases, leaving 10 bases between the germline ends. The CDR3 covers 14 residues. CDR1 and CDR2 from the germline V gene are SGHRS and YFSETQ. CDR3 DNA sequence: TGCGCCAGCAGCTTAGGGACTTCGAATGAAAAACTGTTTTTT. Its translation is CASSLGTSNEKLFF.